The 8 T cell receptor beta chains below come from one sample, sequenced in a study of T cell changes during pregnancy in multiple sclerosis. The table came from immunoSEQ multiplex PCR; TCRdb's copy has only in-frame clones and leaves some out. The data contain some 80,000 clones, more than 80% of them singletons. Specimen: peripheral blood, collected in the first trimester of pregnancy. The receptors come from a female donor in good health, enrolled as a control in a pregnancy study.

The V and J genes are TRBV15 and TRBJ1-2; 7 positions match TRBD1. The V gene's germline CDR1 is LNHNV and CDR2 YYDKDF (reference sequence). This CDR3 contains 15 residues. V lost 0 bases, J lost 6 bases, and 7 bases stayed unmatched. The CDR3 loop reads CATSRERGRQNGYTF. CDR3 nucleotides: TGTGCCACCAGCAGAGAAAGGGGGCGACAAAATGGCTACACCTTC.

This clone was found once. The chain recombines TRBV10-3 with TRBJ2-7; D remains unclear. The CDR3 extends over 12 amino acids. Germline V gives CDR1 ENHRY, CDR2 SYGVKD. V lost 2 bases to trimming and J lost 5 bases, with 7 bases between them. Here the CDR3 reads CAISEEANEQYF. The CDR3 bases are TGTGCCATCAGTGAGGAGGCAAACGAGCAGTACTTC.

This rearrangement joins TRBV5-1 to TRBJ2-1, with TRBD2 matching over 13 bases. J was trimmed by 8 bases and V by 6 bases; bases with no gene match: 5. The CDR3 loop spans 14 amino acids. CDR1 and CDR2 from the germline V gene are SGHRS and YFSETQ. CDR3 sequence (DNA): TGCGCCAGCATCCGGACTAGCGGGAGCGATGAGCAGTTCTTC. Translating gives CASIRTSGSDEQFF.

The CDR3 region is CASSLAVGIYEQYF. The CDR3 DNA follows: TGTGCCAGCAGCTTAGCGGTCGGGATATACGAGCAGTACTTC. The chain combines TRBV11-2 with TRBJ2-7; D perhaps matches TRBD2 (5 bases). CDR3 length equals 14 residues. Germline V gene sequence: CDR1 SGHAT, CDR2 FQNNGV. V shed 1 base and J shed 4 bases, with 11 bases lying between them. The complete variable domain, with remaining parts taken from reference TRBV11-2 and TRBJ2-7, reads EAGVAQSPRYKIIEKRQSVAFWCNPISGHATLYWYQQILGQGPKLLIQFQNNGVVDDSQLPKDRFSAERLKGVDSTLKIQPAKLEDSAVYLCASSLAVGIYEQYFGPGTRLTVT.

Regarding this clone: Other nucleotide sequences from this sample produce the same CDR3. The chain has TRBV6-5 and TRBJ1-2; maybe TRBD1 (5 bases). Trimming removed 0 bases at V and 4 bases at J, with 12 bases between. The V gene's germline CDR1 is MNHEY and CDR2 SVGAGI. The CDR3 has 15 amino acids. CDR3 residues: CASSYSWQGSYGYTF. CDR3 bases: TGTGCCAGCAGTTACTCTTGGCAGGGAAGCTATGGCTACACCTTC.

This chain connects TRBV28 to TRBJ2-5; D is perhaps TRBD1 (5 bases). The V end was cut by 0 bases, the J end by 1 base, with 9 bases between. The germline V gene has CDR1 MDHEN and CDR2 SYDVKM. CDR3 length equals 15 residues. For the CDR3, the DNA is TGTGCCAGCAGTTTATGGGGGCCCATCCAAGAGACCCAGTACTTC. Protein sequence: CASSLWGPIQETQYF.

J is TRBJ2-1 and V is TRBV19; 8 nucleotides match TRBD1. Trimming at V came to 6 bases and at J to 4 bases, leaving 5 bases not matched to a gene. The CDR3 contains 14 residues. Germline V gene lookup returns CDR1 LNHDA and CDR2 SQIVND (reference sequence). The CDR3 DNA reads as TGTGCCAGTAGCGGACAGGGTTGGTACAATGAGCAGTTCTTC. Amino acids: CASSGQGWYNEQFF.

The chain links TRBV5-6 to TRBJ2-2, with 10 positions matching TRBD2. The CDR3 consists of 19 residues. CDR1 SGHDT and CDR2 YYEEEE come from the germline V gene. The V segment lost 4 bases and the J segment 5 bases; nucleotides outside the gene matches: 17. The CDR3 is CASSPKGLAGAPGTGELFF. For the CDR3, the DNA is TGTGCCAGCAGCCCCAAGGGGCTAGCGGGAGCCCCTGGGACCGGGGAGCTGTTTTTT.